The rows below give T cell receptor beta chains drawn from one sample of a study of graft-versus-host responses after intestinal transplantation. For these TCRs, the target antigens are not known. Profiled with immunoSEQ multiplex PCR; TCRdb holds only in-frame clones, not every one. The table has approximately 80,000 clones, 85% to 90% seen once; the top ten hold roughly 0.37%. This material consisted of unstimulated CD4+ T cells sorted from spleen or lymph node cells, taken before intestinal transplant. These receptors all stem from a human donor who received an intestinal transplant. The CDR3 runs from the conserved cysteine through the conserved F or W. Fields, in order: CDR3 DNA, CDR3 protein, D gene, V gene, J gene, clone size. A D gene is named only where the DNA matches it firmly. Rows may omit the clone size; those that give it use once, few, many or a size class.

TGTGCCAGCAGCTTAGGCTGGGGGAGGTCCTACGAGCAGTACTTC	CASSLGWGRSYEQYF	NA	TRBV7-2	TRBJ2-7	NA
TGTGCCAGCAGTGATGGACAGGGGAATTTGGAGACCCAGTACTTC	CASSDGQGNLETQYF	TRBD1	TRBV2	TRBJ2-5	NA
TGTGCCAGCAGTCCGACAGGGTACAATCAGCCCCAGCATTTT	CASSPTGYNQPQHF	TRBD1	TRBV6-1	TRBJ1-5	NA
TGTGCCAGCAGCGTCGGGGGGGGCGAGACCCAGTACTTC	CASSVGGGETQYF	TRBD2	TRBV9	TRBJ2-5	NA
TGTGCCACCAGCAGAGATCTCAGGGGATGGAACAATGAGCAGTTCTTC	CATSRDLRGWNNEQFF	NA	TRBV15	TRBJ2-1	NA
TGTGCCAGTAGTTTTCTAGCTAATGAAAAACTGTTTTTT	CASSFLANEKLFF	NA	TRBV19	TRBJ1-4	few
TGTGCCAGCAGCCCTACTCTAGCGGGGGCGTCCTACAATGAGCAGTTCTTC	CASSPTLAGASYNEQFF	TRBD2	TRBV7-9	TRBJ2-1	NA
TGTGCCAGCAGTTTGGCACCCAACTATGGCTACACCTTC	CASSLAPNYGYTF	NA	TRBV28	TRBJ1-2	NA
TGTGCCATCAGGCCGGGACTAGGTTCCTCCAATGAGCAGTTCTTC	CAIRPGLGSSNEQFF	TRBD2	TRBV10-3	TRBJ2-1	NA
TGTGCCAGCAGCTACAGTACTAGCGGGAGTCCCTACGAGCAGTACTTC	CASSYSTSGSPYEQYF	TRBD2	TRBV7-9	TRBJ2-7	NA
TGTGCCAGCAGTTCCCCGTCGAGGCCTTATAGCAATCAGCCCCAGCATTTT	CASSSPSRPYSNQPQHF	NA	TRBV28	TRBJ1-5	NA
TGTGCCAGCAGCTTGGGAGGTGTAGAGTCACCCCTCCACTTT	CASSLGGVESPLHF	NA	TRBV5-6	TRBJ1-6	NA
TGTGCCAGCAGCCCCGGGACAGGGCCCCCCTACGAGCAGTACTTC	CASSPGTGPPYEQYF	TRBD1	TRBV28	TRBJ2-7	NA
TGTGCCAGCAGCCTACGGCGGGACCCCTACGAGCAGTACTTC	CASSLRRDPYEQYF	NA	TRBV14	TRBJ2-7	NA
TGTGCCAGCAGTGAATCGGGACTAATCATACAAGAGACCCAGTACTTC	CASSESGLIIQETQYF	TRBD2	TRBV25-1	TRBJ2-5	NA
TGTGCCAGCAGTGAAGGCAGGAGGAGCAATCAGCCCCAGCATTTT	CASSEGRRSNQPQHF	NA	TRBV6-1	TRBJ1-5	NA
TGTGCCAGCAGCCAGACCACAGGGGACTATGGCTACACCTTC	CASSQTTGDYGYTF	TRBD1	TRBV14	TRBJ1-2	NA
TGTGCCACCAGCAGAGATACGGTACGGGGCAATCAGCCCCAGCATTTT	CATSRDTVRGNQPQHF	NA	TRBV15	TRBJ1-5	NA
TGTGCCAGCAGCGTAGGGTTAGGGGTGGATACGCAGTATTTT	CASSVGLGVDTQYF	NA	TRBV9	TRBJ2-3	NA
TGTGCCAGCAGCTTAGGGCCGACAGGCGTAATCTTAGTACCCCTCCACTTT	CASSLGPTGVILVPLHF	NA	TRBV7-9	TRBJ1-6	NA
TGTGCCAGCTCACCGGGACAGGGAGGACAGCCCCAGCATTTT	CASSPGQGGQPQHF	TRBD1	TRBV18	TRBJ1-5	NA
TGTGCCAGCAGCCTCGGACAGGGGCTGGGCCAAGAGACCCAGTACTTC	CASSLGQGLGQETQYF	TRBD1	TRBV5-4	TRBJ2-5	NA
TGCGCCAGCAGCCAAGTCGGGGGACGGAGAAATTCACCCCTCCACTTT	CASSQVGGRRNSPLHF	NA	TRBV4-1	TRBJ1-6	once